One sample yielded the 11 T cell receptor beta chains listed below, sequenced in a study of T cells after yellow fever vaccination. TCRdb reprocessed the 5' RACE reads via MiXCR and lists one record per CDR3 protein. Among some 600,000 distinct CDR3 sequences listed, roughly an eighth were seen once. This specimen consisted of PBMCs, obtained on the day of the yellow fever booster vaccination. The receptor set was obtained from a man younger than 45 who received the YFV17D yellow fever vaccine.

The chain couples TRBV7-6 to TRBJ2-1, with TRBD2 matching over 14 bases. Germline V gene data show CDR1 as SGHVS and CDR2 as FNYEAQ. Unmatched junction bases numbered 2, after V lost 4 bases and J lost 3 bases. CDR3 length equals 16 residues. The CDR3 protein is CASSWGLAGDYNEQFF. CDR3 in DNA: TGTGCCAGCAGCTGGGGACTAGCGGGAGACTACAATGAGCAGTTCTTC.

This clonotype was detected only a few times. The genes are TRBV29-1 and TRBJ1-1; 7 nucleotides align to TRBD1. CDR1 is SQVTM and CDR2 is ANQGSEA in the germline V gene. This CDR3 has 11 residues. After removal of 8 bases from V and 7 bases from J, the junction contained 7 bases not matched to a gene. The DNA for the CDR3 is TGCAGCTCGCGCCGGGACAGTGAAGCTTTCTTT. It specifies CSSRRDSEAFF.

The CDR3 DNA sequence: TGCAGTGCTAGAGGGGCGCGGGAAGTCGAGCAGTACTTC. Its protein is CSARGAREVEQYF. This sequence joins TRBV20-1 and TRBJ2-7; D is possibly TRBD2 (6 bases). The V gene's germline CDR1 is DFQATT and CDR2 SNEGSKA (reference sequence). This CDR3 has 13 amino acids. The germline V and J ends were trimmed by 1 base and 6 bases, with 13 bases remaining between them.

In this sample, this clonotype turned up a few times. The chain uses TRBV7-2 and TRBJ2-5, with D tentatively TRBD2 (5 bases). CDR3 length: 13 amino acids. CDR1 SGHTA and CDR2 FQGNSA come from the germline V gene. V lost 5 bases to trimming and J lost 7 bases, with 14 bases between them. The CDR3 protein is CASSPWRHPTQYF. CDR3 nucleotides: TGTGCCAGCAGCCCCTGGAGGCACCCGACCCAGTACTTC.

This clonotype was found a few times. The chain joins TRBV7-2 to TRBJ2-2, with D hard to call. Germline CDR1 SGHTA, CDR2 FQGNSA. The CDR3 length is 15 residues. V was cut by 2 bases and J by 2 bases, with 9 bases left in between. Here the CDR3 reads CASSLIPSNTGELFF. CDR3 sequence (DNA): TGTGCCAGCAGCTTAATTCCTAGTAACACCGGGGAGCTGTTTTTT.

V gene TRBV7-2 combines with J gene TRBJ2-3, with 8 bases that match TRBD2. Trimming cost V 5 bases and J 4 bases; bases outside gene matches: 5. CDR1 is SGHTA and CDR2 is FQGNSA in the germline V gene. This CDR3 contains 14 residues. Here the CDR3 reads CASSPSGGPDTQYF. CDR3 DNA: TGTGCCAGCAGCCCTTCGGGGGGGCCAGATACGCAGTATTTT.

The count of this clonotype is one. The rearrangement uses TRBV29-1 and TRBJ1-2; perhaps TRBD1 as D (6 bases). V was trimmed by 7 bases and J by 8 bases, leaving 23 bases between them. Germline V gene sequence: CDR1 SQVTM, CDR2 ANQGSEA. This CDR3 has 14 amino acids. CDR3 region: CSAGSQGMLGGYTF. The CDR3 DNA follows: TGCAGCGCCGGATCACAGGGAATGTTGGGAGGCTACACCTTC.

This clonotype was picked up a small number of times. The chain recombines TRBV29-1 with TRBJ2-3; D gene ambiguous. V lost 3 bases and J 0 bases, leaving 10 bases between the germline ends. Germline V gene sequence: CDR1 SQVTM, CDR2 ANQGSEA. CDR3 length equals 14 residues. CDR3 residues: CSVEQRTSTDTQYF. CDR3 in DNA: TGCAGCGTTGAGCAGAGAACTAGCACAGATACGCAGTATTTT.

CDR3 loop: CSARAAGHAAYNEQFF. The DNA of the CDR3 is TGCAGTGCTAGAGCCGCGGGCCACGCGGCCTACAATGAGCAGTTCTTC. The chain couples TRBV20-1 to TRBJ2-1, with D possibly TRBD2 on 5 matching bases. The germline V gene encodes CDR1 DFQATT and CDR2 SNEGSKA (reference sequence). V lost 1 base to trimming and J lost 2 bases, with 15 bases between them. CDR3 size: 16 residues.

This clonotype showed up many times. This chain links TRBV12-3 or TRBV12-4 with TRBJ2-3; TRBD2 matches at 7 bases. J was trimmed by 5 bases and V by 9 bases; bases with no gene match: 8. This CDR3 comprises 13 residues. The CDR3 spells CASSRDYRDTQYF. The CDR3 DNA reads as TGTGCCAGTTCCCGGGACTATAGAGATACGCAGTATTTT.

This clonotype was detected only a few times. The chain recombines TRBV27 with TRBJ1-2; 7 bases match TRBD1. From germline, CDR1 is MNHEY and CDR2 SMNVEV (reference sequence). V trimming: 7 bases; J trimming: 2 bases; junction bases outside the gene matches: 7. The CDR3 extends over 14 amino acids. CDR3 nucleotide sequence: TGTGCCAGCAAGCGGACAGGACCGAACTATGGCTACACCTTC. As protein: CASKRTGPNYGYTF.